The sequence of this TCR beta chain was determined in a study of T cells in Graves' hyperthyroidism and ophthalmopathy. Study-level results: Most expanded thyroid clonotypes above 0.001 also appeared in blood.

This clonotype was counted at least ten times. The target antigen is unknown. There were TCR beta CDR3 regions amplified from RNA transcripts. When the TCR CDR3 underwent first-round RT-PCR, the HTBI primer set was used. One entry per CDR3 protein results from TCRdb running MiXCR on the multiplex PCR reads. The table lists roughly 800,000 distinct CDR3 sequences, 38% of them singletons, with 8% to 9% in the top ten. With 2 bases removed from V and 10 bases from J, the gap between germline ends came to 9 bases. The CDR3 runs 13 residues. Germline V gene sequence: CDR1 LNHDA, CDR2 SQIVND (reference sequence).

The chain carries TRBV19 and TRBJ1-6, with D uncertain. The sequenced material came from blood. This clonotype originated in a man aged 18-30 years with Graves' hyperthyroidism. The CDR3 protein is CASSITPGSPLHF. DNA of the CDR3: TGTGCCAGTAGTATAACCCCCGGATCACCCCTCCACTTT.